This TCR beta chain was retrieved from a study of shared clonotypes between healthy human individuals. Terminally differentiated effector memory CD45RA+ cells were excluded from the naive CD8 cells, which were CD45RO-negative and positively selected for CCR7. TCRdb's copy holds only in-frame clones and misses some; the assay was immunoSEQ multiplex PCR. The sample records 1.5 million to 2.5 million clones, about 95% being singletons. V was pared by 0 bases and J by 3 bases, with 9 bases between. Germline CDR1 LGHNA, CDR2 YSLEER. CDR3 length: 14 amino acids. The chain is built from TRBV4-3 and TRBJ2-7; unclear D gene. This clonotype was sampled from a man younger than 35 in good health. The specimen was naive CD8+ T cells sorted from blood. The CDR3 DNA reads as TGCGCCAGCAGCCAAGATAGGCAGATCTACGAGCAGTACTTC. Translated, it gives CASSQDRQIYEQYF.